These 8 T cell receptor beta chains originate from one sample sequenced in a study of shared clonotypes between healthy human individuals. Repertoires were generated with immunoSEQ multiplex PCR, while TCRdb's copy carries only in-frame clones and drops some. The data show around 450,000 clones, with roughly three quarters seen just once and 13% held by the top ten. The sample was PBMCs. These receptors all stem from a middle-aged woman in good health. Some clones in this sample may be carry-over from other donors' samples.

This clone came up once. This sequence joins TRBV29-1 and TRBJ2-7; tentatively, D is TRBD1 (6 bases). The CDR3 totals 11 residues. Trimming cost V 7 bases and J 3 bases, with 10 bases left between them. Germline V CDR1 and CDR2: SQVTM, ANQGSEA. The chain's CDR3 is CSAGQNYEQYF. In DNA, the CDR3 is TGCAGCGCCGGACAGAACTACGAGCAGTACTTC.

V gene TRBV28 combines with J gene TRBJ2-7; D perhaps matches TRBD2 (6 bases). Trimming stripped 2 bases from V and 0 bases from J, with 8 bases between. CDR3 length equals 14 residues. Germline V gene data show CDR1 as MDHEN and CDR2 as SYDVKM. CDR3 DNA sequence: TGTGCCAGCAGTTTAGTGGGGGGCTCCTACGAGCAGTACTTC. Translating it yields CASSLVGGSYEQYF.

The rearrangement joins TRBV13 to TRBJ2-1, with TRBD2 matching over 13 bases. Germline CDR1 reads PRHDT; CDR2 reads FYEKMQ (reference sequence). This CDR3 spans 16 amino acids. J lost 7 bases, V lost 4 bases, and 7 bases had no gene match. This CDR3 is CASSSPGLAGENEQFF. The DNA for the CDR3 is TGTGCCAGCAGCTCCCCCGGACTAGCGGGAGAAAATGAGCAGTTCTTC.

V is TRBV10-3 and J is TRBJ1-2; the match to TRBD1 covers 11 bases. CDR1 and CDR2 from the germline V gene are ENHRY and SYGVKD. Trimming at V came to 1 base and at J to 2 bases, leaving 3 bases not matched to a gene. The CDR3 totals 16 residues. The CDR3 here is CAISEYRDRGNYGYTF. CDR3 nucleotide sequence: TGTGCCATCAGTGAGTACCGGGACAGGGGGAACTATGGCTACACCTTC.

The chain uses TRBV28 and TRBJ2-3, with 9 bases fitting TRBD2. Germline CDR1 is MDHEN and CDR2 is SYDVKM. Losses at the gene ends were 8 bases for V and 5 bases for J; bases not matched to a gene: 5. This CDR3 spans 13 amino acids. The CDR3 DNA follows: TGTGCCAGCGGCGGGAGGGCCATAGATACGCAGTATTTT. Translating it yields CASGGRAIDTQYF.

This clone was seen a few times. The CDR3 loop reads CASSPWTGANTEAFF. The CDR3 region has the DNA TGTGCCAGCAGTCCTTGGACAGGGGCCAACACTGAAGCTTTCTTT. The genes are TRBV28 and TRBJ1-1, with TRBD1 matching 9 bases. The CDR3 is 15 amino acids. From germline, CDR1 is MDHEN and CDR2 SYDVKM. With 5 bases clipped from V and 2 bases from J, the junction kept 6 bases outside the gene matches.

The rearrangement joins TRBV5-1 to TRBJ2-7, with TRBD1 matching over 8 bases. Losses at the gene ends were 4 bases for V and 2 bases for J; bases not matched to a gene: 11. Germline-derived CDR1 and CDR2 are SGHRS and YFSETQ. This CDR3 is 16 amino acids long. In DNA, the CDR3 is TGCGCCAGCAGCCCATCTCCGGGACAGGAAGCCTACGAGCAGTACTTC. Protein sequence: CASSPSPGQEAYEQYF.

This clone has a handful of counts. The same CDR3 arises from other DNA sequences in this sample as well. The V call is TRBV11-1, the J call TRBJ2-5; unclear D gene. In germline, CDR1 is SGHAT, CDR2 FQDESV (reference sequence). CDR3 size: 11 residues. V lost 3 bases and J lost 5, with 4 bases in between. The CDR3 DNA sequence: TGTGCCAGCAGCTTGGGGGAGACCCAGTACTTC. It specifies CASSLGETQYF.